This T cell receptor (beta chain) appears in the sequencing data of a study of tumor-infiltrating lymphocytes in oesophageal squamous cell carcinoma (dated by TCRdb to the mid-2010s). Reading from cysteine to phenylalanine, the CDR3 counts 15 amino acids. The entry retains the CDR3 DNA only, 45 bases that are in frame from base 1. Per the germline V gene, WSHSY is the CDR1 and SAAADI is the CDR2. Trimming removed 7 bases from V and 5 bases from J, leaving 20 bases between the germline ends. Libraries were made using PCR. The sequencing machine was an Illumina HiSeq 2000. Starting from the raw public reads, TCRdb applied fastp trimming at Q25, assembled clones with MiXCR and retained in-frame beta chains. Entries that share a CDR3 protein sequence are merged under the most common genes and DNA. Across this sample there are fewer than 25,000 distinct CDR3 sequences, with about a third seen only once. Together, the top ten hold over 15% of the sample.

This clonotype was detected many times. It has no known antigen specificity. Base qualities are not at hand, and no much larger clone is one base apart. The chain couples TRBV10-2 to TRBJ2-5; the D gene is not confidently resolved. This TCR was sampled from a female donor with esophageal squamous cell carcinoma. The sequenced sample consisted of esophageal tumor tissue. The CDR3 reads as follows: CASKLASMRTETQYF. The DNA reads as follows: TGCGCCAGCAAATTAGCTAGTATGAGGACCGAGACCCAGTACTTC.